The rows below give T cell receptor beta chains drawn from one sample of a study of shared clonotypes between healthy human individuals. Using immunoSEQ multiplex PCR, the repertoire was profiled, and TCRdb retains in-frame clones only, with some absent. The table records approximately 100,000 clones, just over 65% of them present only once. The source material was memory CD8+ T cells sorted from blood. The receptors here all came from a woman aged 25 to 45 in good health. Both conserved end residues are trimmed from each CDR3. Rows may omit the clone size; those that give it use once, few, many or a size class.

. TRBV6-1 ASSETGQGAHYGYT
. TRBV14 ASSHRQFNEKLF
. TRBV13 ASSFSPYAGGPLGNEQF
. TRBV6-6 ASSYSVQPPGEQY
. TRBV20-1 SARVWAGYT
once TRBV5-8 ASGGYGEDNQPQH
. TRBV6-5 ASSYSPTGVTEAF
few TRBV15 ATSTRGHEQY
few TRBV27 ASSPQRYGSSYEQY
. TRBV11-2 ASAGGHGNEQF
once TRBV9 ASSVGQRLDQETQY
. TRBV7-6 ASSLTDRTSTDTQY
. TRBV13 ASSLTGDQPQH
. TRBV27 ASSTSGIIYEQY
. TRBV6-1 ASSELAGGGSYEQY
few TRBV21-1 ASSRQMQY
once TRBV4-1 ASSQDPTAHTEAF
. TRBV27 ASSSPGGGRMNNYGYT
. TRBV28 ASRSGLAFQETQY
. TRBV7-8 ASSLAAGGDQPQH
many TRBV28 ASSHRDTSWEQY
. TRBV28 ASKQGGSNQPQH
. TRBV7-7 ASSFGGREDTGELF
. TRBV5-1 ASSIGRGLSYEQY
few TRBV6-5 ASRKTGNTGELF
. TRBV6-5 ASSYGVGWEKLF
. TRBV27 ASRSNTEAF
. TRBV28 ASSLCECRPSYNEQF
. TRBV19 ASRDRGSEAF
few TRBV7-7 ASSPDTYTQY